This T cell receptor beta chain derives from a study of blood T cells in healthy people across ages. Regarding the study as a whole: Shifts in expanded clonotypes may have been confounded by donor CMV status, which was unknown.

Germline CDR1 is SGDLS and CDR2 is YYNGEE. The CDR3 length is 16 residues. Concerning this clonotype: The antigen is unknown.

Each donor had roughly 10 milliliters of peripheral blood drawn. A second PCR, run for roughly 6 to 11 cycles, used a sample-barcoded 5' primer plus a J-beta primer mix. A 12-random-nucleotide template-switch adaptor tagged each cDNA molecule. Each CDR3 protein is one row after TCRdb ran MiXCR on the 5' RACE reads. The table has about 1.5 million distinct CDR3 sequences, around 40% seen once. The V and J genes are TRBV9 and TRBJ2-1; TRBD2 agrees at 7 bases. The DNA end lines up better with TRBJ2-7; the J call may be wrong. The TCR sequence derives from a woman between 18 and 29 years old in good health. Material: blood. The CDR3 DNA reads TGTGCCAGCAGCGTAGTGGGGGGGAGCTCCTACAATGAGCAGTACTTC. The encoded protein is CASSVVGGSSYNEQYF.